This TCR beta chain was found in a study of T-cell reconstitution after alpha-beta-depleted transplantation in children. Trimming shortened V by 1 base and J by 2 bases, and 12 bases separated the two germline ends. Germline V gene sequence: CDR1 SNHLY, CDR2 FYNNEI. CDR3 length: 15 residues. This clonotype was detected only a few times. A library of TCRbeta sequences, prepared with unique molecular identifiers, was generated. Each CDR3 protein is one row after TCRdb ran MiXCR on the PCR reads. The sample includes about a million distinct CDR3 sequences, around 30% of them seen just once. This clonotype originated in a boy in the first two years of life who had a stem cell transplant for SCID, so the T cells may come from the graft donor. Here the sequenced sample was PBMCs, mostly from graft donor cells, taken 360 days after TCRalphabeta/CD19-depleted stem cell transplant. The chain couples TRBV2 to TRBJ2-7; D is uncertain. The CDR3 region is CASSEEATAAYEQYF. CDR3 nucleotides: TGTGCCAGCAGTGAAGAGGCGACCGCAGCCTACGAGCAGTACTTC.